The 14 T cell receptor beta chains below come from one sample, sequenced in a study of tumor and adjacent non-tumor tissue in lung cancer. The library came from three nested PCR rounds adapted from ARM-PCR protocols. TCRdb re-analysed the multiplex PCR reads in MiXCR, keeping a single row per CDR3 protein. The sample shows roughly 120,000 distinct CDR3 sequences, around 82% of them seen only once. No cell sorting was done before RNA was extracted from the tissue. Sequencing was carried out using lung tumor tissue. Source of these receptors: a man between 65 and 79 years old with non-small cell lung cancer.

Of note for this clonotype: A read error may explain this, as a much larger clone is one base away. This chain uses TRBV20-1 with TRBJ2-7; no reliable D call. Germline lookup yields CDR1 DFQATT and CDR2 SNEGSKA (reference sequence). With 8 bases removed from V and 0 bases from J, the gap between germline ends came to 17 bases. The CDR3 sequence is 14 residues long. The CDR3 DNA is TGCAGTACCCCTCGTAGTGCTAGCTCCTACGAGCAGTACTTC. Encoded protein: CSTPRSASSYEQYF.

V is TRBV6-6 and J is TRBJ2-1; D is uncertain. Trimming removed 7 bases at V and 5 bases at J, with 18 bases between. Per the germline V gene, CDR1 is MNHNY and CDR2 is SVGAGI (reference sequence). The CDR3 runs to 15 residues. DNA of the CDR3: TGTGCCAGCAACCCCCCGAAGGTTTTTAACAATGAGCAGTTCTTC. It yields the protein CASNPPKVFNNEQFF.

Points on this clonotype: Lacking the conserved final phenylalanine or tryptophan, this CDR3 likely reflects a read error. No DNA is shown, since the ends of the CDR3 on it are uncertain; the CDR3 is the one TCRdb lists. The chain carries TRBV4-2 and TRBJ1-5; TRBD1 is the table's D call, not checked against the DNA. Germline CDR1 reads LGHNA; CDR2 reads YNFKEQ. Inclusive of both ends, the CDR3 amounts to 15 amino acids. This chain's CDR3 is CASSLQGTWDQPQHL.

Of note for this clonotype: The germline gene is not matched at one end of the junction; a read error may be the cause. V gene TRBV6-5 combines with J gene TRBJ2-2, with 11 bases matching TRBD1. The CDR3 is made up of 19 amino acids. The germline V gene encodes CDR1 MNHEY and CDR2 SVGAGI. The CDR3: CASSYYPPGTGGSGGKLFF. The CDR3 coding sequence is TGTGCCAGCAGTTACTACCCTCCCGGGACAGGGGGTAGTGGCGGGAAGCTGTTTTTT.

Regarding this clonotype: It is likely a read error, because the conserved phenylalanine at the end of the CDR3 is missing. The chain links TRBV11-2 to TRBJ2-2; D gene ambiguous. V lost 3 bases and J 4 bases, leaving 6 bases between the germline ends. The CDR3 totals 13 residues. CDR1 is SGHAT, CDR2 FQNNGV, per germline. The chain's CDR3 is CASSLVSTGELFL. The CDR3 DNA reads as TGTGCCAGCAGCTTGGTCAGCACCGGGGAGCTGTTTCTT.

About this clonotype: This could be a read error, since a much larger clone is one nucleotide away. The chain joins TRBV5-1 to TRBJ2-3, with TRBD1 identical over 10 bases. With V trimmed by 6 bases and J by 1 base, 11 bases remained unmatched. Looked up from germline, CDR1 is SGHRS and CDR2 is YFSETQ. This CDR3 region has 17 residues. CDR3 bases: TGCGCCAGCAACCAACTATGGGGGACAGGGGGCACAGATACGCAGTATTTT. Its translation is CASNQLWGTGGTDTQYF.

In the case of this clonotype: The junction departs from germline at one end; a sequencing error may be responsible. The genes are TRBV7-3 and TRBJ2-4; perhaps TRBD2 as D (5 bases). This CDR3 has 16 residues. Per germline, CDR1 SGHTA and CDR2 FQGTGA. CDR3: CVSSPGQGLAKNIEYF. For the CDR3, the DNA is TGTGTCAGCAGCCCGGGCCAAGGGCTAGCCAAAAACATTGAGTACTTC. Looking up the rest from reference TRBV7-3 and TRBJ2-4 gives the full variable domain: GAGVSQTPSNKVTEKGKYVELRCDPISGHTALYWYRQSLGQGPEFLIYFQGTGAADDSGLPNDRFFAVRPEGSVSTLKIQRTERGDSAVYLCVSSPGQGLAKNIEYFGAGTRLSVL.

This sequence joins TRBV2 and TRBJ2-5, with a tentative D call TRBD2 (7 bases). This CDR3 is 13 amino acids long. Germline V gene data show CDR1 as SNHLY and CDR2 as FYNNEI. V lost 4 bases and J lost 4, with 10 bases in between. The CDR3 region is CASSGRGPETQYF. In nucleotides, the CDR3 is TGTGCCAGCAGTGGGCGGGGGCCAGAGACCCAGTACTTC.

This clonotype was seen many times. This chain links TRBV29-1 with TRBJ2-3, with 9 bases fitting TRBD2. V shed 6 bases, J shed 0 bases, and the junction held 7 bases outside the gene matches. Germline V gene lookup returns CDR1 SQVTM and CDR2 ANQGSEA. This CDR3 spans 15 amino acids. Written as DNA, the CDR3 is TGCAGCGTCAATACCCTAGCGGGAAGCACAGATACGCAGTATTTT. It encodes CSVNTLAGSTDTQYF.

On this clonotype: Since the CDR3 does not end with the conserved phenylalanine or tryptophan, this likely comes from a read error. The rearrangement links TRBV29-1 to TRBJ2-2; D perhaps matches TRBD2 (6 bases). CDR1 is SQVTM, CDR2 ANQGSEA, per germline. V lost 7 bases, J lost 4 bases, and 16 bases lay in between. The CDR3 is made up of 14 amino acids. The CDR3 DNA reads as TGCAGCGCTGACATAGCGGAGGGCACCGGGGAGCTGTTTGTT. It is translated as CSADIAEGTGELFV.

About this clonotype itself: The junction shows a germline mismatch at one end, possibly a read error. The chain carries TRBV6-1 and TRBJ2-7; D call uncertain. The CDR3 extends over 14 amino acids. CDR1 and CDR2 (germline): MNHNS, SASEGT. CDR3: CACSDPTLTYEQYF. The CDR3 nucleotides read TGTGCCTGCAGTGACCCGACGCTTACTTACGAGCAGTACTTT.

This clonotype was seen many times. The CDR3 loop reads CASRPGRSGSNEQFF. The CDR3 DNA sequence: TGTGCCAGCAGGCCCGGGCGTAGCGGGAGCAATGAGCAGTTCTTC. This chain links TRBV12-3 or TRBV12-4 with TRBJ2-1; 9 positions match TRBD2. The CDR3 is made up of 15 amino acids. The trim removed 6 bases at V and 6 bases at J, leaving 9 bases unmatched.

In its sample, this clonotype was seen once. An end of the junction does not agree with germline; a read error may underlie this. J is TRBJ2-5 and V is TRBV4-3; tentatively, D is TRBD2 (6 bases). The germline V gene has CDR1 LGHNA and CDR2 YSLEER. CDR3 length: 16 residues. CDR3 coding DNA: TGCGTCAGCAGCCTAGCCGGAGGGGTGAGACAAGAGACCCATTACTTC. Translation gives CVSSLAGGVRQETHYF.

Only one count was recorded for this clonotype. This clone may be a read error of a much larger clone one base away. This sequence joins TRBV28 and TRBJ1-6; D is uncertain. The CDR3 is 17 amino acids. Germline V gene data show CDR1 as MDHEN and CDR2 as SYDVKM. The CDR3 bases are TGTGCCAGCAGTCCAGTAGGAGCGTTCTCCTATAATTCACTCCTCCACTTT. Protein sequence: CASSPVGAFSYNSLLHF.